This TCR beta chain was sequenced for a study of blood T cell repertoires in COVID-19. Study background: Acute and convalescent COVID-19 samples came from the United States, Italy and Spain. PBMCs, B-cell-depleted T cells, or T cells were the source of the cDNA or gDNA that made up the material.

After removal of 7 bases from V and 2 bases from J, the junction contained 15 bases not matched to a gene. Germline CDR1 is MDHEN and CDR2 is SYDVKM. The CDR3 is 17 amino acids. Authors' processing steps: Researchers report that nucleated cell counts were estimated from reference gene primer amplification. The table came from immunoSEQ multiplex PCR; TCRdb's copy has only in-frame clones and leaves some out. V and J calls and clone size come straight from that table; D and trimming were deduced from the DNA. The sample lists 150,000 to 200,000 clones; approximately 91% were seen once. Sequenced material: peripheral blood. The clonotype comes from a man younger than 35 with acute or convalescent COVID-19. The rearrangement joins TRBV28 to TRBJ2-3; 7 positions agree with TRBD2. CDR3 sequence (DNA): TGTGCCAGCACCCTGGCGGGAGCTAGCGGTATCACAGATACGCAGTATTTT. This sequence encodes CASTLAGASGITDTQYF.